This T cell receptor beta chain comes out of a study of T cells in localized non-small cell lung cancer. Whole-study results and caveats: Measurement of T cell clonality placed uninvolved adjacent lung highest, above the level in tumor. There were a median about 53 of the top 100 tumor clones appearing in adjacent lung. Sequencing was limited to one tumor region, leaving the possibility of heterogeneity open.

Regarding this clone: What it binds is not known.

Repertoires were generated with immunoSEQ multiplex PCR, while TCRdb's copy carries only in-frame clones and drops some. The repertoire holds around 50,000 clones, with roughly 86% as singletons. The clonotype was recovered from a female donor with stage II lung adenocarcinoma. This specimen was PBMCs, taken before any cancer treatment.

CDR3 DNA: TGTGCCAGCAGTTTAGACACCCAACCTGGAAACACCATATATTTT. Amino acid sequence: CASSLDTQPGNTIYF. The V call is TRBV27, the J call TRBJ1-3; D uncertain. The CDR3 is made up of 15 amino acids. Germline lookup yields CDR1 MNHEY and CDR2 SMNVEV (reference sequence). V was shortened by 2 bases and J by 2 bases, with 10 bases between the two germline ends.